The 29 T cell receptor beta chains presented below share a single source sample, sequenced in a study of blood T cell repertoires in COVID-19. Profiled with immunoSEQ multiplex PCR; TCRdb holds only in-frame clones, not every one. The profile shows about 190,000 clones, around 80% of them singletons. The material sequenced was PBMCs or T cells enriched from blood (not recorded which). The receptor set was obtained from a woman between 45 and 65 years old with acute COVID-19.

Only a few counts were recorded for this clone. V gene TRBV19 combines with J gene TRBJ1-2, with D unclear. Trimming pared 7 bases from V and 3 bases from J, leaving 9 bases between. The length of the CDR3 is 12 residues. Per germline, CDR1 LNHDA and CDR2 SQIVND (reference sequence). CDR3 residues: CASKEGDYGYTF. In DNA form, the CDR3 reads TGTGCCAGTAAGGAGGGTGACTATGGCTACACCTTC. The whole variable domain, remainder taken from reference TRBV19 and TRBJ1-2, is DGGITQSPKYLFRKEGQNVTLSCEQNLNHDAMYWYRQDPGQGLRLIYYSQIVNDFQKGDIAEGYSVSREKKESFPLTVTSAQKNPTAFYLCASKEGDYGYTFGSGTRLTVV.

A few counts support this clone. The chain has TRBV5-1 and TRBJ1-1, with 7 bases that match TRBD1. The J segment lost 1 base and the V segment lost 0 bases, leaving 6 bases of the junction unmatched. The germline CDR1 and CDR2 sequences are SGHRS and YFSETQ. The CDR3 is 16 amino acids. Written as DNA, the CDR3 is TGCGCCAGCAGCTTGGCATTAGGGGACAGGAACACTGAAGCTTTCTTT. This codes for CASSLALGDRNTEAFF.

In its sample, this clone was seen once. The CDR3 is CASSPRDRIGNTIYF. The CDR3 DNA reads TGTGCCAGCAGCCCCCGAGACAGGATTGGAAACACCATATATTTT. The rearrangement links TRBV5-6 to TRBJ1-3; a weak D match, TRBD1 (6 bases). Trimming pared 4 bases from V and 3 bases from J, leaving 14 bases between. Germline assignment: CDR1 SGHDT and CDR2 YYEEEE. The CDR3 loop spans 15 amino acids.

The rearrangement joins TRBV5-1 to TRBJ1-1, with 12 bases matching TRBD1. Germline V gives CDR1 SGHRS, CDR2 YFSETQ. This CDR3 has 16 residues. V dropped 4 bases and J dropped 5; count of bases not matched to a gene: 9. The CDR3 DNA is TGCGCCAGCAGCGCGGGGACAGGGGGCGCAGGAACTGAAGCTTTCTTT. This gives the protein CASSAGTGGAGTEAFF.

This CDR3 reads CASSVGHNYGYTF. The CDR3 nucleotides are TGTGCCAGCAGCGTAGGACACAACTATGGCTACACCTTC. The rearrangement joins TRBV6-5 to TRBJ1-2; tentatively, D is TRBD1 (5 bases). V lost 6 bases and J 2 bases, leaving 10 bases between the germline ends. Germline assignment: CDR1 MNHEY and CDR2 SVGAGI. The CDR3 contains 13 residues.

The chain links TRBV6-5 to TRBJ1-5, with 10 bases matching TRBD1. Germline trimming cut 7 bases from V and 6 bases from J; bases unmatched to any gene: 9. Germline V gene lookup returns CDR1 MNHEY and CDR2 SVGAGI. The CDR3 totals 15 residues. CDR3 bases: TGTGCCAGCACCTCCCCGGACAGGGGGTTTCAGCCCCAGCATTTT. Translated: CASTSPDRGFQPQHF.

This clone was found once. The J gene is TRBJ2-7, the V gene TRBV7-7; TRBD1 matches at 7 bases. Losses at the gene ends were 2 bases for V and 1 base for J; bases not matched to a gene: 8. Germline V gene lookup returns CDR1 SSHAT and CDR2 FNYEAQ (reference sequence). The CDR3 contains 16 residues. CDR3 DNA sequence: TGTGCCAGCAGCTTAAGGGGGACAGCCAAGTCCTACGAGCAGTACGTC. Translated, it gives CASSLRGTAKSYEQYV.

This chain uses TRBV5-1 with TRBJ1-4; tentative D call: TRBD1 (6 bases). There are 14 residues in the CDR3. Trimming left V 5 bases short and J 5 bases short, with 13 bases between. From germline, CDR1 is SGHRS and CDR2 YFSETQ. CDR3 DNA sequence: TGCGCCAGCAGGGTCGGACAGAGCAATGAAAAACTGTTTTTT. It encodes CASRVGQSNEKLFF.

The gene calls are TRBV6-6 and TRBJ2-7; possible D gene TRBD1, 5 bases. There are 13 residues in the CDR3. V lost 0 bases, J lost 9 bases, and 12 bases lay in between. Germline V gene data show CDR1 as MNHNY and CDR2 as SVGAGI (reference sequence). The CDR3 DNA is TGTGCCAGCAGTTACTCTCCCGACAGCCGGCAGTACGTC. It yields the protein CASSYSPDSRQYV.

This clone has just one count. V usage is TRBV6-2 or TRBV6-3 and J usage is TRBJ2-1, with 12 bases aligning to TRBD2. In germline, CDR1 is MNHEY, CDR2 SVGEGT. The CDR3 sequence is 15 residues long. The J segment lost 12 bases and the V segment lost 2 bases, leaving 8 bases of the junction unmatched. The CDR3 is CASSYGSSGGDGQFF. The CDR3 nucleotides are TGTGCCAGCAGTTACGGATCTAGCGGGGGGGACGGGCAGTTCTTC.

The chain employs TRBV6-5 and TRBJ1-2; perhaps TRBD1 as D (5 bases). This CDR3 region has 14 residues. CDR1 is MNHEY, CDR2 SVGAGI, per germline. Trimming pared 2 bases from V and 8 bases from J, leaving 15 bases between. The CDR3 bases are TGTGCCAGCAGTTACGACAGATCCAGAAGCGGCTACACCTTC. Its protein product is CASSYDRSRSGYTF.

V usage is TRBV28 and J usage is TRBJ1-4; no firm D call. Germline V CDR1 and CDR2: MDHEN, SYDVKM. Trimming removed 4 bases at V and 4 bases at J, with 4 bases between. The CDR3 contains 12 residues. Written as DNA, the CDR3 is TGTGCCAGCAGTTCAAATAATGAAAAACTGTTTTTT. Encoded protein: CASSSNNEKLFF.

The chain has TRBV5-4 and TRBJ1-2; 7 bases line up with TRBD1. In germline, CDR1 is SGHNT, CDR2 YYREEE (reference sequence). CDR3 length equals 13 residues. V shed 3 bases and J 4 bases; nucleotides not matched to a gene: 3. CDR3 in amino acids: CASSSQGIYGYTF. CDR3 in DNA: TGTGCCAGCAGCTCACAGGGGATCTATGGCTACACCTTC.

This chain uses TRBV7-9 with TRBJ2-1, with 14 nucleotides matching TRBD2. Trimming removed 7 bases from V and 10 bases from J; junction bases left unmatched: 6. This CDR3 is 14 amino acids long. Germline V gives CDR1 SEHNR, CDR2 FQNEAQ (reference sequence). CDR3 coding DNA: TGTGCCAGCAACCTGGGACTAGCGGGGGTCGAGCAGTTCTTC. Translated: CASNLGLAGVEQFF.

V and J are TRBV24-1 and TRBJ1-4; no firm D call. The CDR3 runs 13 residues. V was pared by 7 bases and J by 0 bases, with 5 bases between. Germline V gene sequence: CDR1 KGHDR, CDR2 SFDVKD. The CDR3 bases are TGTGCCACCAGGTCTGCAACTAATGAAAAACTGTTTTTT. Its translation is CATRSATNEKLFF.

The chain links TRBV6-4 to TRBJ1-5; D not certain. This CDR3 is 13 amino acids long. Deletions cut 3 bases from V and 4 bases from J, with 7 bases between. Germline-derived CDR1 and CDR2 are MRHNA and SNTAGT. CDR3 DNA: TGTGCCAGCAGTGAGGGCAGTAATCAGCCCCAGCATTTT. Its protein is CASSEGSNQPQHF.

This clone was seen only a few times. The V and J genes are TRBV10-1 and TRBJ2-7; 7 nucleotides line up with TRBD1. This CDR3 contains 14 residues. J gave up 7 bases and V 0 bases, and 6 bases lay outside the gene matches. Germline-derived CDR1 and CDR2 are WNHNN and SYGVQD (reference sequence). The CDR3 coding sequence is TGCGCCAGCAGTGAGTCGAAGGGGGCCAAAGAGCAGTACGTC. Its protein product is CASSESKGAKEQYV.

The chain links TRBV28 to TRBJ2-3; 9 bases match TRBD2. The J segment lost 3 bases and the V segment lost 5 bases, leaving 12 bases of the junction unmatched. Germline V gene sequence: CDR1 MDHEN, CDR2 SYDVKM. The CDR3 spans 17 residues. DNA of the CDR3: TGTGCCAGCAGTCCAACCTCAGCGGGGGGCCCGACAGATACGCAGTATTTT. It translates to CASSPTSAGGPTDTQYF.

The gene calls are TRBV7-9 and TRBJ1-2; the D gene is possibly TRBD1 (6 bases). The V and J ends lost 5 bases and 6 bases respectively, with 13 bases between them. CDR1 is SEHNR and CDR2 is FQNEAQ in the germline V gene (reference sequence). This CDR3 spans 13 amino acids. CDR3 loop: CASSQPAGDGYTF. CDR3 nucleotide sequence: TGTGCCAGCAGCCAGCCCGCAGGGGATGGCTACACCTTC.

A single count supports this clone. The V and J genes are TRBV5-1 and TRBJ1-3; tentatively, D is TRBD1 (5 bases). Germline V lookup: CDR1 SGHRS, CDR2 YFSETQ. The CDR3 covers 13 residues. The V and J ends lost 4 bases and 8 bases respectively, with 13 bases between them. As DNA, the CDR3 is TGCGCCAGCAGCCGCGTACCGGGGGACACCATATATTTT. It specifies CASSRVPGDTIYF.

The chain couples TRBV7-8 to TRBJ1-1; D is ambiguous. There are 17 residues in the CDR3. Germline CDR1 SGHVS, CDR2 FQNEAQ. V lost 2 bases to trimming and J lost 6 bases, with 22 bases between them. DNA for the CDR3: TGTGCCAGCAGCTTATCAAGGACCTCATCGGGGAGTTCTGAAGCTTTCTTT. It is translated as CASSLSRTSSGSSEAFF.

The gene calls are TRBV6-6 and TRBJ2-1; TRBD2 is a possible D gene (5 bases). The CDR3 spans 16 residues. Per germline, CDR1 MNHNY and CDR2 SVGAGI (reference sequence). V lost 7 bases to trimming and J lost 0 bases, with 16 bases between them. CDR3 coding DNA: TGTGCCAGCATTAAGGACTTCCCTAGCTCCTACAATGAGCAGTTCTTC. As protein: CASIKDFPSSYNEQFF.

The gene calls are TRBV20-1 and TRBJ1-2; D gene uncertain. Trimming removed 3 bases from V and 4 bases from J, with 12 bases in between. Looked up from germline, CDR1 is DFQATT and CDR2 is SNEGSKA (reference sequence). The CDR3 is made up of 13 amino acids. The CDR3 sequence is CSASGRVAYGYTF. The CDR3 DNA reads TGCAGTGCTAGTGGTCGGGTCGCCTATGGCTACACCTTC.

This clone was seen just once. The chain is built from TRBV10-1 and TRBJ2-1; tentative D call: TRBD2 (6 bases). The CDR3 runs 15 residues. In germline, CDR1 is WNHNN, CDR2 SYGVQD (reference sequence). Trimming left V 4 bases short and J 0 bases short, with 10 bases between. The CDR3 protein is CASSAGVSSYNEQFF. As DNA, the CDR3 is TGCGCCAGCAGTGCGGGGGTCAGCTCCTACAATGAGCAGTTCTTC.

This clone was seen a single time. The gene calls are TRBV27 and TRBJ1-1; D not certain. Germline CDR1 MNHEY, CDR2 SMNVEV (reference sequence). Trimming removed 7 bases from V and 6 bases from J, with 9 bases in between. The CDR3 runs to 11 residues. CDR3 amino acids: CASMSLAEAFF. CDR3 nucleotides: TGTGCCAGCATGAGTCTAGCTGAAGCTTTCTTT.

This clone was detected only once. The gene calls are TRBV6-5 and TRBJ2-2; TRBD1 matches at 7 bases. CDR1 is MNHEY, CDR2 SVGAGI, per germline. Germline trimming cut 4 bases from V and 4 bases from J; bases unmatched to any gene: 3. This CDR3 is built from 14 residues. This chain's CDR3 is CASSSYRGTGELFF. The CDR3 DNA reads TGTGCCAGCAGTTCATACAGGGGCACCGGGGAGCTGTTTTTT.

Remarks on this clone: This sample includes further DNA sequences coding for the same CDR3. This sequence joins TRBV24-1 and TRBJ2-2; no firm D call. The CDR3 has 15 residues. Germline assignment: CDR1 KGHDR and CDR2 SFDVKD. The V end lost 3 bases, the J end lost 1 base, and 8 bases lay between the germline ends. CDR3 amino acids: CATSDPGENTGELFF. As DNA, the CDR3 is TGTGCCACCAGTGATCCGGGTGAGAACACCGGGGAGCTGTTTTTT.

The chain links TRBV28 to TRBJ2-7, with 10 bases identical to TRBD1. CDR1 MDHEN and CDR2 SYDVKM come from the germline V gene. The CDR3 length is 15 residues. V gave up 5 bases and J gave up 0 bases; unmatched junction bases: 4. CDR3 protein: CASSRQGASSYEQYV. CDR3 coding DNA: TGTGCCAGCAGTCGACAGGGGGCAAGCTCCTACGAGCAGTACGTC.

This clone has just a few counts. This chain links TRBV19 with TRBJ1-4; no definite D call. Germline assignment: CDR1 LNHDA and CDR2 SQIVND (reference sequence). With 4 bases removed from V and 4 bases from J, the gap between germline ends came to 13 bases. The CDR3 has 15 amino acids. CDR3 region: CASSTSRVINEKLFF. In nucleotides, the CDR3 is TGTGCCAGTAGTACTTCCCGGGTAATTAATGAAAAACTGTTTTTT.